These 27 T cell receptor beta chains were sequenced from one sample in a study of blood T cell repertoires in COVID-19. TCRdb's table, derived via immunoSEQ multiplex PCR, lists solely in-frame clones and lacks some. The sample shows approximately 250,000 clones, 85% to 90% of them seen only once. The sequencing input was peripheral blood. The receptor set was obtained from a woman aged 55-69 years with COVID-19, enrolled during active disease.

The chain joins TRBV9 to TRBJ2-1, with 8 bases lining up with TRBD2. Germline CDR1 reads SGDLS; CDR2 reads YYNGEE. V trimming: 0 bases; J trimming: 4 bases; junction bases outside the gene matches: 3. The CDR3 covers 15 residues. CDR3 amino acids: CASSVEAGAYNEQFF. CDR3 DNA: TGTGCCAGCAGCGTAGAAGCGGGGGCTTACAATGAGCAGTTCTTC.

The CDR3 sequence is CASRRVAGTYNEQFF. The CDR3 DNA reads TGTGCCAGCAGGAGGGTAGCGGGTACCTACAATGAGCAGTTCTTC. The chain employs TRBV6-5 and TRBJ2-1; 7 bases are a match to TRBD2. Germline V gene data show CDR1 as MNHEY and CDR2 as SVGAGI. This CDR3 is built from 15 residues. Germline trimming cut 6 bases from V and 2 bases from J; bases unmatched to any gene: 7.

There are a few counts of this clone. The CDR3 nucleotides read TGTGCCAGCAGCTTAGACGACAGGGATTCACCCCTCCACTTT. Translation gives CASSLDDRDSPLHF. The chain joins TRBV13 to TRBJ1-6, with 7 bases lining up with TRBD1. The CDR3 totals 14 residues. V was clipped by 1 base and J by 8 bases; unmatched bases: 2. The V gene's germline CDR1 is PRHDT and CDR2 FYEKMQ (reference sequence).

The chain uses TRBV28 and TRBJ1-5; the D gene is possibly TRBD1 (6 bases). The V gene's germline CDR1 is MDHEN and CDR2 SYDVKM. The CDR3 has 15 residues. V lost 7 bases and J lost 2, with 15 bases in between. The CDR3, as DNA: TGTGCCAGCATGGCACGGGGGGCGCGCAATCAGCCCCAGCATTTT. It is translated as CASMARGARNQPQHF.

The sample holds a few counts of this clone. CDR3: CASSPRQLNTEAFF. The CDR3 coding sequence is TGCGCCAGCAGCCCGCGGCAGCTGAACACTGAAGCTTTCTTT. The chain couples TRBV4-1 to TRBJ1-1; D gene uncertain. The germline V and J ends were trimmed by 4 bases and 0 bases, with 9 bases remaining between them. CDR1 is MGHRA and CDR2 is YSYEKL in the germline V gene. CDR3 length equals 14 residues.

This sequence joins TRBV3-1 (or the pseudogene TRBV3-2) and TRBJ1-1, with D tentatively TRBD1 (5 bases). Germline CDR1 LGHDT, CDR2 YNNKEL (reference sequence). The CDR3 covers 16 residues. Trimming shortened V by 1 base and J by 0 bases, and 12 bases separated the two germline ends. The CDR3 is CASSQGTGGMNTEAFF. DNA for the CDR3: TGTGCCAGCAGCCAAGGCACCGGGGGAATGAACACTGAAGCTTTCTTT.

V is TRBV6-1 and J is TRBJ2-6; TRBD1 matches at 7 bases. This CDR3 spans 17 amino acids. Germline V lookup: CDR1 MNHNS, CDR2 SASEGT. V gave up 3 bases and J gave up 1 base; unmatched junction bases: 6. CDR3 region: CASSDRDRSSGANVLTF. CDR3 in DNA: TGTGCCAGCAGTGACCGGGACAGAAGTTCTGGGGCCAACGTCCTGACTTTC.

The rearrangement joins TRBV6-5 to TRBJ2-1; D not certain. The CDR3 spans 11 residues. Germline CDR1 is MNHEY and CDR2 is SVGAGI. V was pared by 6 bases and J by 7 bases, with 7 bases between. CDR3 in amino acids: CASSTVNEQFF. In DNA, the CDR3 is TGTGCCAGCAGCACAGTGAATGAGCAGTTCTTC.

This clone has only one observation. The CDR3 bases are TGTGCCAGCAGTCCATCACCGGGACAAGCTAGTGAAGCTTTCTTT. Amino acids: CASSPSPGQASEAFF. The chain is built from TRBV27 and TRBJ1-1; D is possibly TRBD1 (6 bases). In germline, CDR1 is MNHEY, CDR2 SMNVEV (reference sequence). There are 15 residues in the CDR3. Between the trimmed V and J ends, which lost 5 bases and 7 bases, there was a span of 20 bases.

This clone was seen more than once but under ten times. The chain links TRBV27 to TRBJ1-1; D is unresolved. Germline V gene sequence: CDR1 MNHEY, CDR2 SMNVEV (reference sequence). This CDR3 has 13 residues. V lost 2 bases to trimming and J lost 1 base, with 5 bases between them. CDR3 in amino acids: CASSLTANTEAFF. The CDR3 DNA is TGTGCCAGCAGTTTAACAGCGAACACTGAAGCTTTCTTT.

The chain recombines TRBV19 with TRBJ1-1; 9 bases map to TRBD1. Losses at the gene ends were 6 bases for V and 3 bases for J; bases not matched to a gene: 11. Per germline, CDR1 LNHDA and CDR2 SQIVND (reference sequence). The CDR3 spans 16 residues. The CDR3 coding sequence is TGTGCCAGTAGCGCCGGGACAGGGCTAGGGGACACTGAAGCTTTCTTT. Translation gives CASSAGTGLGDTEAFF.

The gene calls are TRBV19 and TRBJ1-5; 9 positions match TRBD1. V lost 7 bases to trimming and J lost 4 bases; unmatched junction nucleotides: 5. There are 14 residues in the CDR3. Germline CDR1 is LNHDA and CDR2 is SQIVND (reference sequence). The CDR3 region is CASTQGQGNQPQHF. CDR3 in DNA: TGTGCCAGTACTCAAGGACAGGGGAATCAGCCCCAGCATTTT.

The chain couples TRBV19 to TRBJ1-1, with D possibly matching TRBD1 (6 bases). This CDR3 region has 11 residues. V lost 5 bases, J lost 6 bases, and 7 bases lay in between. The germline gives CDR1 LNHDA, CDR2 SQIVND (reference sequence). The CDR3 reads CASSRQAEAFF. CDR3 bases: TGTGCCAGTAGTCGACAGGCTGAAGCTTTCTTT.

The V and J genes are TRBV6-6 and TRBJ1-5; D remains ambiguous. The V end was cut by 10 bases, the J end by 4 bases, with 23 bases between. This CDR3 region has 16 residues. CDR1 is MNHNY, CDR2 SVGAGI, per germline (reference sequence). The DNA for the CDR3 is TGTGCCACCGTCGGGAGACAAGCCGGTTATAATCAGCCCCAGCATTTT. Translating gives CATVGRQAGYNQPQHF.

This clone occurred once. The chain is built from TRBV30 and TRBJ1-5, with D possibly matching TRBD1 (5 bases). CDR3 length equals 15 residues. Germline V gene lookup returns CDR1 GTSNPN and CDR2 SVGIG (reference sequence). V gave up 2 bases and J gave up 1 base, with 12 bases separating them. The CDR3 DNA sequence: TGTGCCTGGAGTCAAGGAGGGGTGAGCAATCAGCCCCAGCATTTT. Translation gives CAWSQGGVSNQPQHF.

This chain links TRBV29-1 with TRBJ1-6; 8 nucleotides agree with TRBD1. CDR1 is SQVTM, CDR2 ANQGSEA, per germline. CDR3 size: 13 residues. V lost 5 bases to trimming and J lost 8 bases; unmatched junction nucleotides: 5. The CDR3 DNA is TGCAGCGTTCAACAGGGGGAACATTCACCCCTCCACTTT. Protein product: CSVQQGEHSPLHF.

The chain links TRBV6-6 to TRBJ1-4; D may be TRBD1 (5 bases). V dropped 6 bases and J dropped 8 bases, with 16 bases sitting between them. This CDR3 contains 14 residues. Germline CDR1 and CDR2: MNHNY and SVGAGI (reference sequence). The CDR3, as DNA: TGTGCCAGCAGCTTGCTCAGGGTCCGGGAAAAACTGTTTTTT. Translated, it gives CASSLLRVREKLFF.

This clone was seen a few times. This chain uses TRBV27 with TRBJ2-7; D not resolved. V lost 4 bases, J lost 6 bases, and 13 bases lay in between. The V gene's germline CDR1 is MNHEY and CDR2 SMNVEV (reference sequence). The CDR3 contains 13 residues. This CDR3 is CASSSSPRAEQYF. CDR3 coding DNA: TGTGCCAGCAGTTCCTCTCCCCGAGCCGAGCAGTACTTC.

This rearrangement joins TRBV5-4 to TRBJ1-1, with TRBD1 as a possible D gene (5 bases). The CDR3 extends over 15 amino acids. V gave up 4 bases and J gave up 0 bases, with 13 bases separating them. Germline CDR1 is SGHNT and CDR2 is YYREEE (reference sequence). In DNA form, the CDR3 reads TGTGCCAGCAGCCAACCAGGGCAGGTGAACACTGAAGCTTTCTTT. Its translation is CASSQPGQVNTEAFF.

This clone appeared once. This sequence joins TRBV19 and TRBJ1-5; D perhaps matches TRBD1 (5 bases). CDR1 and CDR2 from the germline V gene are LNHDA and SQIVND (reference sequence). This CDR3 is 14 amino acids long. V dropped 6 bases and J dropped 0 bases, with 9 bases sitting between them. CDR3 sequence (DNA): TGTGCCAGTAGAGTAACAGGTAGCAATCAGCCCCAGCATTTT. Translating gives CASRVTGSNQPQHF.

The chain combines TRBV28 with TRBJ2-7; D is perhaps TRBD1 (6 bases). CDR3 length: 13 residues. The germline V and J ends were trimmed by 6 bases and 1 base, with 10 bases remaining between them. Germline CDR1 and CDR2: MDHEN and SYDVKM. In nucleotides, the CDR3 is TGTGCCAGCAGACAGACAGGTTCCTACGAGCAGTACTTC. Protein product: CASRQTGSYEQYF.

The CDR3 sequence is CASSLGLENIQYF. CDR3 nucleotides: TGTGCCAGCAGTTTAGGCCTAGAAAACATTCAGTACTTC. The chain is built from TRBV12-3 or TRBV12-4 and TRBJ2-4; no firm D call. The CDR3 sequence is 13 residues long. The V gene lost 1 base and the J gene lost 5 bases, with 6 bases spanning the gap.

The genes are TRBV6-5 and TRBJ1-2; TRBD1 aligns across 7 bases. This CDR3 comprises 14 residues. V lost 6 bases and J lost 7; bases outside the gene matches: 11. Germline V CDR1 and CDR2: MNHEY, SVGAGI. The CDR3: CASRTPRPGGGYTF. DNA for the CDR3: TGTGCCAGCAGGACCCCCCGCCCAGGGGGTGGCTACACCTTC.

The chain recombines TRBV7-2 with TRBJ2-7, with 10 bases matching TRBD2. This CDR3 spans 17 amino acids. Germline CDR1 is SGHTA and CDR2 is FQGNSA. With 3 bases clipped from V and 3 bases from J, the junction kept 11 bases outside the gene matches. CDR3: CASSLLGTSAKGYEQYF. Here the CDR3 DNA reads TGTGCCAGCAGCTTGCTTGGGACTAGCGCTAAGGGCTACGAGCAGTACTTC.

For this clone: The junction shows a germline mismatch at one end, possibly a read error. The chain carries TRBV2 and TRBJ2-1; 9 nucleotides align to TRBD2. Germline V lookup: CDR1 SNHLY, CDR2 FYNNEI. The CDR3 is 15 residues long. CDR3 sequence (DNA): TGTGCCAGCAGTAAAGCGGGGGGTAGGTACAATGAGCAGTTCTTC. It specifies CASSKAGGRYNEQFF.

This clone was seen once. CDR3 region: CASSNPRDNNQPQHF. In DNA, the CDR3 is TGTGCCAGCAGCAATCCCCGGGACAACAATCAGCCCCAGCATTTT. The gene calls are TRBV6-2 or TRBV6-3 and TRBJ1-5; D may be TRBD1 (6 bases). Germline CDR1 and CDR2: MNHEY and SVGEGT. V was pared by 6 bases and J by 3 bases, with 15 bases between. This CDR3 has 15 residues.

The rearrangement joins TRBV19 to TRBJ1-5; perhaps TRBD1 as D (5 bases). This CDR3 comprises 16 residues. V lost 7 bases to trimming and J lost 0 bases, with 16 bases between them. The germline CDR1 and CDR2 sequences are LNHDA and SQIVND (reference sequence). CDR3 loop: CASTPGGYYSNQPQHF. DNA for the CDR3: TGTGCCAGTACCCCGGGGGGGTATTATAGCAATCAGCCCCAGCATTTT.